These T cell receptor beta chains were read from a single sample in a study of graft-versus-host responses after intestinal transplantation. Antigen specificity for these receptors is unknown. Generated by immunoSEQ multiplex PCR, the TCRdb table keeps only in-frame clones and is missing some. Of more than 100,000 clones listed, just under 95% were seen once; the top ten hold over 0.1%. Sequences were derived from unstimulated CD4+ T cells sorted from spleen or lymph node cells, sampled before intestinal transplant. These receptors all stem from a human donor who received an intestinal transplant. CDR3s include the opening cysteine and the closing phenylalanine or tryptophan. A D gene is named only where the DNA matches it firmly. Rows may omit the clone size; those that give it use once, few, many or a size class.

j_gene	v_gene	d_gene	len	abundance	CDR3aa	CDR3nt
TRBJ2-5	TRBV6-1	TRBD1	18	-	CASSEWGLKGTGQETQYF	TGTGCCAGCAGTGAATGGGGCCTGAAAGGGACAGGACAAGAGACCCAGTACTTC
TRBJ2-1	TRBV7-9	-	17	-	CATQLAGPQHPYNEQFF	TGTGCCACCCAGCTTGCCGGACCTCAGCACCCCTACAATGAGCAGTTCTTC
TRBJ2-5	TRBV5-1	TRBD1	13	once	CASSLAGGGTQYF	TGCGCCAGCAGCTTGGCAGGGGGCGGGACCCAGTACTTC
TRBJ2-1	TRBV5-1	TRBD2	15	-	CASSLGTSGSGEQFF	TGCGCCAGCAGCTTGGGGACTAGCGGGAGTGGAGAGCAGTTCTTC
TRBJ2-7	TRBV6-1	TRBD2	14	-	CASLRDYFSYEQYF	TGTGCCAGCCTTAGGGACTACTTCTCCTACGAGCAGTACTTC
TRBJ1-2	TRBV28	TRBD1	18	-	CASRGVGTGGFLYYGYTF	TGTGCCAGCAGAGGAGTGGGGACAGGGGGCTTTTTGTACTATGGCTACACCTTC
TRBJ2-3	TRBV6-5	-	12	-	CASSEVGDTQYF	TGTGCCAGCAGTGAAGTGGGGGATACGCAGTATTTT
TRBJ2-7	TRBV23-1	-	17	-	CASNGRNGGTGHYEQYF	TGCGCCAGCAACGGAAGGAACGGGGGGACAGGACATTACGAGCAGTACTTC
TRBJ2-5	TRBV4-2	TRBD1	16	-	CASSHFTGVPQETQYF	TGTGCCAGCAGCCACTTTACAGGGGTTCCCCAAGAGACCCAGTACTTC
TRBJ2-1	TRBV7-3	TRBD1	15	-	CASSWDRGSYNEQFF	TGTGCCAGCAGCTGGGACAGGGGCTCCTACAATGAGCAGTTCTTC
TRBJ1-1	TRBV27	-	13	-	CASSFNTNTEAFF	TGTGCCAGCAGTTTCAACACGAACACTGAAGCTTTCTTT
TRBJ2-2	TRBV2	-	13	-	CASLLEVTGELFF	TGTGCCAGTCTCTTGGAAGTCACCGGGGAGCTGTTTTTT
TRBJ1-3	TRBV5-1	-	13	-	CASSPLSGNTIYF	TGCGCCAGCAGCCCTTTATCCGGAAACACCATATATTTT
TRBJ1-5	TRBV7-9	-	12	-	CASSFGNQPQHF	TGTGCCAGCAGCTTCGGAAATCAGCCCCAGCATTTT
TRBJ2-1	TRBV29-1	TRBD1	13	-	CSVSDRGDNEQFF	TGCAGCGTTAGTGACAGGGGCGACAATGAGCAGTTCTTC
TRBJ1-3	TRBV28	-	14	-	CASSRGGPGNTIYF	TGTGCCAGCAGCCGAGGGGGGCCTGGAAACACCATATATTTT
TRBJ2-5	TRBV5-4	-	14	-	CASSLPGRQETQYF	TGTGCCAGCAGCTTGCCGGGACGCCAAGAGACCCAGTACTTC
TRBJ2-3	TRBV9	-	15	-	CASSAGLAVTDTQYF	TGTGCCAGCAGCGCGGGGTTAGCGGTCACAGATACGCAGTATTTT
TRBJ1-3	TRBV9	-	15	few	CASSGSRGSGNTIYF	TGTGCCAGCAGCGGGAGCAGGGGCTCTGGAAACACCATATATTTT
TRBJ2-7	TRBV19	TRBD1	14	-	CASSMGQGAGEQYF	TGTGCCAGTAGTATGGGGCAGGGGGCGGGTGAGCAGTACTTC
TRBJ2-1	TRBV6-4	-	13	-	CASSGNNRGEQFF	TGTGCCAGCAGTGGGAATAATAGAGGGGAGCAGTTCTTC
TRBJ1-2	TRBV27	-	16	-	CASSPAFGTANYGYTF	TGTGCCAGCAGTCCCGCGTTCGGGACGGCAAACTATGGCTACACCTTC
TRBJ2-7	TRBV5-4	TRBD1	15	-	CASSRGTGVSYEQYF	TGTGCCAGCAGCCGGGGGACAGGGGTCTCCTACGAGCAGTACTTC
TRBJ2-2	TRBV4-1	-	14	-	CASSQKLNTGELFF	TGCGCCAGCAGCCAAAAACTTAACACCGGGGAGCTGTTTTTT